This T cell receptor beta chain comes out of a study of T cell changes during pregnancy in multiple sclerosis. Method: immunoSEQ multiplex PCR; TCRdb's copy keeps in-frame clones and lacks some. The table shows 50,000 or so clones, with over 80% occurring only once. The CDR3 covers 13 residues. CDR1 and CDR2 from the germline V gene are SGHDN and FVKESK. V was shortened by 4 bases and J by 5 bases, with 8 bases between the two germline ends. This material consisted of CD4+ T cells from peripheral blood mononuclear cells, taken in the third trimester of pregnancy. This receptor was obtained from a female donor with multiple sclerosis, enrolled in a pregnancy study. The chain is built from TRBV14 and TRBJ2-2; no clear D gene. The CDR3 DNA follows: TGTGCCAGCAGCCCAATAGTAACCGGGGAGCTGTTTTTT. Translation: CASSPIVTGELFF.